The TCR beta chain under discussion was sequenced for a study of T cell changes during pregnancy in multiple sclerosis. The data were produced by immunoSEQ multiplex PCR, yet TCRdb's version contains in-frame clones alone and is incomplete. This table holds 75,000 to 95,000 clones, around 90% found once. Germline V gene sequence: CDR1 MNHEY, CDR2 SMNVEV (reference sequence). V gave up 5 bases and J gave up 1 base, with 12 bases separating them. This CDR3 is 15 amino acids long. V usage is TRBV27 and J usage is TRBJ1-5, with a tentative D call TRBD1 (6 bases). This sequence originates from a female donor with multiple sclerosis, enrolled in a pregnancy study. Sequencing used peripheral blood, obtained before pregnancy. The CDR3 nucleotides read TGTGCCAGCAGTCTAAGCGACAGGAGCAATCAGCCCCAGCATTTT. It is translated as CASSLSDRSNQPQHF.